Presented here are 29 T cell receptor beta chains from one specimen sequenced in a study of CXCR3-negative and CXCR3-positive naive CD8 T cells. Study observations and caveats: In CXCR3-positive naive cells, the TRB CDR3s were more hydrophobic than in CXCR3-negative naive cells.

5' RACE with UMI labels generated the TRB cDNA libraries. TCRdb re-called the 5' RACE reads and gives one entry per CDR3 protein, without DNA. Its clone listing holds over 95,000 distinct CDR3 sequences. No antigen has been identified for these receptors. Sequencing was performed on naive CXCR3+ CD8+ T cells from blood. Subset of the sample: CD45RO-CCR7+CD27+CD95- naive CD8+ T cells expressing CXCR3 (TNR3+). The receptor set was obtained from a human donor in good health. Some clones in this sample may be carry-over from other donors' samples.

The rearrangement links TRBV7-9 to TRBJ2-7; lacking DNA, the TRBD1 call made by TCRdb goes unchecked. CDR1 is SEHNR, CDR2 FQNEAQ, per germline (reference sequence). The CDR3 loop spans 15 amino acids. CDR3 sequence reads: CASSLMGQGAGEQYF.

CDR3 in amino acids: CASSLGVAMTQYF. This rearrangement joins TRBV12-3 or TRBV12-4 to TRBJ2-5; TCRdb calls TRBD1, which cannot be checked without DNA. This CDR3 contains 13 residues.

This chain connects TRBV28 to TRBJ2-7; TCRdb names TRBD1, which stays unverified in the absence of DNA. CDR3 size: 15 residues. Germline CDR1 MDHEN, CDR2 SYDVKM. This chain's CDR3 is CASSLRDSGTYEQYF.

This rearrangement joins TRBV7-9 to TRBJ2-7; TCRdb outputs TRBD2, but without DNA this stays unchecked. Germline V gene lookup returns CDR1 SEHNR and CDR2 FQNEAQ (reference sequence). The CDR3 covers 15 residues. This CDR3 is CASSLPSTGSSEQYF.

The CDR3 is CASSSPGQALYGYTF. The V call is TRBV7-8, the J call TRBJ1-2; there is no DNA to check the TCRdb D call of TRBD1. CDR1 is SGHVS and CDR2 is FQNEAQ in the germline V gene. CDR3 length: 15 residues.

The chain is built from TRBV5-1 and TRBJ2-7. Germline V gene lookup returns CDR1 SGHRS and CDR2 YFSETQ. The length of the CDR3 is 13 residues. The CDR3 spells CASTVGVNYEQYF.

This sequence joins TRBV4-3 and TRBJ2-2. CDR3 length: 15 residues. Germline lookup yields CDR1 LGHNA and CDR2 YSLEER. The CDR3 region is CASSHFDITAGELFF.

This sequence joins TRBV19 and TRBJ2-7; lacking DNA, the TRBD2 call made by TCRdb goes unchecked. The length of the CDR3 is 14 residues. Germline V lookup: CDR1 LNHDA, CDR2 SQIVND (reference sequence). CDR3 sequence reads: CASSIVGGAYEQYF.

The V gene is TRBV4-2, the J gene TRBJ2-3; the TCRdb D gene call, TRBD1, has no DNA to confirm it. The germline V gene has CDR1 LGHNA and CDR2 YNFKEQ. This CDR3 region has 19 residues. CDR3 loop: CASSLPITGTQASTDTQYF.

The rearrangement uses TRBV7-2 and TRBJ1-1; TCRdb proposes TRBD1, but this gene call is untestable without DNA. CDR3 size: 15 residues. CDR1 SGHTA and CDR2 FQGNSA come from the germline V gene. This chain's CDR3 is CASSLSTGDYNEAFF.

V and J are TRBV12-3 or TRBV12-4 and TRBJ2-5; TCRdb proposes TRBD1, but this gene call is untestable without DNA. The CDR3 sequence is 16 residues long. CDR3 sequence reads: CASSFSSGRYPETQYF.

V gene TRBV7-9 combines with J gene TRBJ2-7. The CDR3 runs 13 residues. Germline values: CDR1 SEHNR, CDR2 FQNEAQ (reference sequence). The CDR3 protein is CASSPHEADEQYF.

The CDR3 reads CATSRSSNGMGEQFF. This rearrangement joins TRBV15 to TRBJ2-1. The CDR3 extends over 15 amino acids. The germline V gene has CDR1 LNHNV and CDR2 YYDKDF (reference sequence).

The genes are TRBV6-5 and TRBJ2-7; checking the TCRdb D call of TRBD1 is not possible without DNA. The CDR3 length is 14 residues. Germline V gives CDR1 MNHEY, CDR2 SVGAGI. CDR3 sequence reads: CASSLGTGGHEQYF.

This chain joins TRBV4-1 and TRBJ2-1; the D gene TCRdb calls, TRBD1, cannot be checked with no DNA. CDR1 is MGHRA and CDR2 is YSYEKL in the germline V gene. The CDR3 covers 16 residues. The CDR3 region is CASSPTGQGPYNEQFF.

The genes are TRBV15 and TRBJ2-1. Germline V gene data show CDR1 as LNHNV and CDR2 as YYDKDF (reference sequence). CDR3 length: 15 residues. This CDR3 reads CATSHGSSSYNEQFF.

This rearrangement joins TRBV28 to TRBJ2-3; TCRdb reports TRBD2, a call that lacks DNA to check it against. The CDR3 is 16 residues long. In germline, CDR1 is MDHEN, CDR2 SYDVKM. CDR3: CASSTSSGSWPDTQYF.

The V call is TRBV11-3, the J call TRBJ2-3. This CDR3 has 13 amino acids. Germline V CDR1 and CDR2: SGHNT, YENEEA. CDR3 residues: CASSTKTPDTQYF.

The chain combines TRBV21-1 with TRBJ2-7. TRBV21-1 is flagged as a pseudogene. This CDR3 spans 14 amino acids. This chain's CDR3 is CARTHRGRLLEQYF.

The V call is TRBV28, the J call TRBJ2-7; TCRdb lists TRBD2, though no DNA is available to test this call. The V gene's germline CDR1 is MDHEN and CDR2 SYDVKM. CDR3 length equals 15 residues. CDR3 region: CASSRDLAGGNEQYF. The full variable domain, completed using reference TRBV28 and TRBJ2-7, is DVKVTQSSRYLVKRTGEKVFLECVQDMDHENMFWYRQDPGLGLRLIYFSYDVKMKEKGDIPEGYSVSREKKERFSLILESASTNQTSMYLCASSRDLAGGNEQYFGPGTRLTVT.

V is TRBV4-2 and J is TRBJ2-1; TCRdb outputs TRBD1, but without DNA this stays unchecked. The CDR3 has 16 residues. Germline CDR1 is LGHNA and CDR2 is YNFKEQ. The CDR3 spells CASSLHGQGEGYEQFF.

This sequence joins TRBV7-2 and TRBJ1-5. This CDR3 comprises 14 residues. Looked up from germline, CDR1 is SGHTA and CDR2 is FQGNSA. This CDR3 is CASSFGWEGQPQHF.

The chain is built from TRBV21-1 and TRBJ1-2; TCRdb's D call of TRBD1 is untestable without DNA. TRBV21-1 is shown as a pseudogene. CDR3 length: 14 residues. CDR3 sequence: CASTRTGEYYGYTF.

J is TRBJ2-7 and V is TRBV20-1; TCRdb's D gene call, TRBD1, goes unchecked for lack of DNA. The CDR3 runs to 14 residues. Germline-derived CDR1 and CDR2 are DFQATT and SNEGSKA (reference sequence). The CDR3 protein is CSARSRDRDYEQYF.

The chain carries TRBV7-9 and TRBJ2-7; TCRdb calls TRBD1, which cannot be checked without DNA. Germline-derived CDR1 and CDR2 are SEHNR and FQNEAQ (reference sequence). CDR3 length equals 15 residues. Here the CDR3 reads CASSLAEGVFYEQYF.

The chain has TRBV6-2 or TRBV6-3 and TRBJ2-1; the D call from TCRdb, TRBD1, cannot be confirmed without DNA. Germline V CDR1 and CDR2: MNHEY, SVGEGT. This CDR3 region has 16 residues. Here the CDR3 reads CASSHETGTDVNGQFF.

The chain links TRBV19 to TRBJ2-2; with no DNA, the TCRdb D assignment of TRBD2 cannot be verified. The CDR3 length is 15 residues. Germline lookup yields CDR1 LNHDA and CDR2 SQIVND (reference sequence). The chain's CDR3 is CASSKLARNTGELFF.

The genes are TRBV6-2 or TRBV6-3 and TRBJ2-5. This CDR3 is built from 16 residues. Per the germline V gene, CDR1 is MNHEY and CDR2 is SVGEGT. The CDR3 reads CASSYSAGTVRETQYF.

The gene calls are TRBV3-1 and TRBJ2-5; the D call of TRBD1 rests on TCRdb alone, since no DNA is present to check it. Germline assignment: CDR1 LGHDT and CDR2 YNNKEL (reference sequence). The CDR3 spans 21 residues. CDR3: CASSQVMGTVLAGPAGVTQYF.